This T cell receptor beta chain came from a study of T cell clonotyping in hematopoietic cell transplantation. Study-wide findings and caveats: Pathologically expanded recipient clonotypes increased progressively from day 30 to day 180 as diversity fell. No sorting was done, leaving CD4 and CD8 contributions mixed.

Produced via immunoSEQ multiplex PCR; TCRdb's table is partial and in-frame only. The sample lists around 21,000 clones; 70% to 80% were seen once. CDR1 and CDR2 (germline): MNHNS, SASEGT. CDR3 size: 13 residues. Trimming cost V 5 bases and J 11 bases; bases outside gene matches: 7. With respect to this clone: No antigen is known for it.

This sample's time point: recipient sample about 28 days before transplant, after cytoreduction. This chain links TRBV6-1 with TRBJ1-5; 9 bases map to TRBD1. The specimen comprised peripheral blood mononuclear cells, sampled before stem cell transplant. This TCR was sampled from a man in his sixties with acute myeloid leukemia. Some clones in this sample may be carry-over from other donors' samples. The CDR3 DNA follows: TGTGCCAGCAGTTCGGACAGGGGCAGGGCCCAGCATTTT. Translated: CASSSDRGRAQHF.